These 24 T cell receptor beta chains share one sample of origin, sequenced in a study of T cells in Graves' hyperthyroidism and ophthalmopathy. Researchers amplified the TCR beta CDR3 regions from RNA transcripts. First-round RT-PCR of the TCR CDR3 relied on the HTBI primer set. TCRdb reanalysed the multiplex PCR reads using MiXCR and keeps one entry per CDR3 protein. The table lists a few hundred thousand distinct CDR3 sequences, approximately 15% of them singletons. The sequenced sample was blood. The source is a woman aged 55-69 years with Graves' ophthalmopathy.

This clonotype was observed at least ten times. J is TRBJ2-7 and V is TRBV2, with TRBD2 matching over 8 bases. CDR1 and CDR2 (germline): SNHLY, FYNNEI. The ends lost 6 bases at V and 1 base at J; junction bases unmatched: 8. This CDR3 region has 15 residues. The CDR3 region is CASSESSGPSYEQYF. CDR3 sequence (DNA): TGTGCCAGCAGCGAGTCTAGCGGGCCATCCTACGAGCAGTACTTC. The full variable domain, its missing parts supplied by reference TRBV2 and TRBJ2-7, is EPEVTQTPSHQVTQMGQEVILRCVPISNHLYFYWYRQILGQKVEFLVSFYNNEISEKSEIFDDQFSVERPDGSNFTLKIRSTKLEDSAMYFCASSESSGPSYEQYFGPGTRLTVT.

This clonotype has ten or more counts. Here the CDR3 DNA reads TGTGCCAGCAGCTTAGTGAGCGGGAGGGTCGAGCAGTACTTC. It translates to CASSLVSGRVEQYF. The chain couples TRBV7-2 to TRBJ2-7, with 10 bases fitting TRBD2. Per the germline V gene, CDR1 is SGHTA and CDR2 is FQGNSA. The V segment lost 1 base and the J segment 6 bases; nucleotides outside the gene matches: 3. The CDR3 is 14 amino acids.

This clonotype was observed many times. This chain uses TRBV2 with TRBJ1-1, with D maybe TRBD1 (6 bases). Germline V lookup: CDR1 SNHLY, CDR2 FYNNEI. Trimming stripped 7 bases from V and 6 bases from J, with 21 bases between. The CDR3 is 15 residues long. The CDR3 loop is CASNRDTASGAEAFF. DNA of the CDR3: TGTGCCAGCAATCGGGACACGGCTTCGGGCGCTGAAGCTTTCTTT.

This clonotype was counted ten times or more. This chain uses TRBV11-2 with TRBJ2-7; the D is unclear. The CDR3 is 14 residues long. V lost 3 bases and J lost 0, with 9 bases in between. Germline CDR1 and CDR2: SGHAT and FQNNGV. The CDR3 here is CASSFGPSSYEQYF. The CDR3 DNA reads TGTGCCAGCAGCTTCGGCCCGAGCTCCTACGAGCAGTACTTC. The variable domain in full, completed from reference TRBV11-2 and TRBJ2-7, reads EAGVAQSPRYKIIEKRQSVAFWCNPISGHATLYWYQQILGQGPKLLIQFQNNGVVDDSQLPKDRFSAERLKGVDSTLKIQPAKLEDSAVYLCASSFGPSSYEQYFGPGTRLTVT.

J is TRBJ2-2 and V is TRBV6-1; 8 positions agree with TRBD2. The V gene's germline CDR1 is MNHNS and CDR2 SASEGT. This CDR3 has 17 residues. V was pared by 10 bases and J by 9 bases, with 22 bases of the junction left unmatched. The CDR3 DNA is TGTGCCACCCCCCGGTATGGCGGGGGGACCGTTACCAGGGAGCTGTTTTTT. This sequence encodes CATPRYGGGTVTRELFF.

Only a few counts were recorded for this clonotype. The chain recombines TRBV5-1 with TRBJ2-1, with TRBD2 matching 11 bases. Germline CDR1 reads SGHRS; CDR2 reads YFSETQ. CDR3 size: 17 residues. The ends lost 4 bases at V and 2 bases at J; junction bases unmatched: 8. The CDR3, as DNA: TGCGCCAGCAGCCCCACGACTAGCGGGACAGCCTACAATGAGCAGTTCTTC. It specifies CASSPTTSGTAYNEQFF.

This clonotype was counted many times. CDR3 protein: CASSRQTGENTEAFF. In nucleotides, the CDR3 is TGCGCCAGCAGCCGCCAGACAGGGGAGAACACTGAAGCTTTCTTT. This rearrangement joins TRBV5-1 to TRBJ1-1, with 8 bases matching TRBD1. Germline-derived CDR1 and CDR2 are SGHRS and YFSETQ. V shed 4 bases and J 1 base; nucleotides not matched to a gene: 6. CDR3 size: 15 residues.

V usage is TRBV3-1 and J usage is TRBJ2-7; TRBD1 is a possible D gene (5 bases). V lost 2 bases and J 0 bases, leaving 8 bases between the germline ends. The CDR3 extends over 14 amino acids. Per the germline V gene, CDR1 is LGHDT and CDR2 is YNNKEL (reference sequence). CDR3 coding DNA: TGTGCCAGCAGCCAACAGGGAAACTCCTACGAGCAGTACTTC. It yields the protein CASSQQGNSYEQYF.

This clonotype showed up many times. The CDR3 sequence: CASSTLAGGFADTQYF. The CDR3 nucleotides are TGTGCCAGCAGCACCCTAGCGGGAGGGTTTGCAGATACGCAGTATTTT. The V and J genes are TRBV3-1 and TRBJ2-3, with TRBD2 identical over 12 bases. CDR3 length: 16 residues. The V and J ends lost 5 bases and 4 bases, in that order; junction bases with no gene match: 7. CDR1 LGHDT and CDR2 YNNKEL come from the germline V gene (reference sequence).

This clonotype showed up many times. The chain has TRBV20-1 and TRBJ1-2; tentatively, D is TRBD1 (5 bases). CDR1 DFQATT and CDR2 SNEGSKA come from the germline V gene (reference sequence). Deletions cut 5 bases from V and 8 bases from J, with 15 bases between. The CDR3 has 12 amino acids. CDR3 in amino acids: CSAGRDRGGYTF. The CDR3 nucleotides read TGCAGTGCTGGACGGGACCGTGGAGGCTACACCTTC.

Concerning this clonotype itself: No conserved phenylalanine or tryptophan is present at the end of the CDR3, so a read error is the likely explanation. The V gene is TRBV12-3 or TRBV12-4, the J gene TRBJ1-1, with D tentatively TRBD1 (6 bases). There are 13 residues in the CDR3. V lost 6 bases, J lost 1 base, and 9 bases lay in between. In DNA, the CDR3 is TGTGCCAGCAGCCTACAGGGGAACACTGAAGCTTTCCTT. This encodes CASSLQGNTEAFL.

Turning to this clonotype: A much larger clone sits a single nucleotide away, making a read error possible. CDR3 in DNA: TGTACCAGCAGTTTGATACAGTCACTCCCACAAGGTTACTCCTACAATGAGCAGTTCTTC. Translation: CTSSLIQSLPQGYSYNEQFF. This chain joins TRBV6-9 and TRBJ2-1; D remains unclear. This CDR3 region has 20 residues. Germline CDR1 and CDR2: MNHGY and SVAAGI.

This sequence joins TRBV6-5 and TRBJ1-5; possible D gene TRBD1, 6 bases. Germline loops: CDR1 MNHEY, CDR2 SVGAGI. Trimming took off 1 base at V and 5 bases at J, with 21 bases between the two ends. The CDR3 spans 18 residues. The CDR3 DNA reads TGTGCCAGCAGTTACTATAGTGGCCGGGACACACTATATCAGCCCCAGCATTTT. This sequence encodes CASSYYSGRDTLYQPQHF.

The chain combines TRBV6-2 or TRBV6-3 with TRBJ2-5; no firm D call. The germline V gene encodes CDR1 MNHEY and CDR2 SVGEGT. With 6 bases removed from V and 2 bases from J, the gap between germline ends came to 19 bases. There are 16 residues in the CDR3. The CDR3 loop reads CASSNSANTKQETQYF. The CDR3 bases are TGTGCCAGCAGCAACTCGGCCAATACAAAGCAAGAGACCCAGTACTTC.

CDR3: CASSWSQGGPGDTQYF. The CDR3 DNA reads as TGTGCCAGCAGCTGGAGCCAGGGGGGTCCGGGAGATACGCAGTATTTT. The genes are TRBV28 and TRBJ2-3; possibly TRBD1 for D (7 bases). In germline, CDR1 is MDHEN, CDR2 SYDVKM. This CDR3 is built from 16 residues. Trimming pared 6 bases from V and 5 bases from J, leaving 21 bases between.

This clonotype was observed a few times. The V and J genes are TRBV27 and TRBJ2-5; no firm D call. The germline V gene encodes CDR1 MNHEY and CDR2 SMNVEV (reference sequence). The CDR3 spans 15 residues. The ends were cut back, 3 bases at V and 1 base at J, with 12 bases in the middle. The DNA of the CDR3 is TGTGCCAGCAGTTTGGCCCCTTCGGGCCAAGAGACCCAGTACTTC. Amino acid sequence: CASSLAPSGQETQYF.

At least ten counts were recorded for this clonotype. The chain carries TRBV20-1 and TRBJ1-4, with D possibly matching TRBD1 (6 bases). This CDR3 has 13 amino acids. The V end was cut by 3 bases, the J end by 7 bases, with 12 bases between. Per the germline V gene, CDR1 is DFQATT and CDR2 is SNEGSKA (reference sequence). This CDR3 reads CSASDRTGEKLFF. In DNA form, the CDR3 reads TGCAGTGCTAGCGACAGGACCGGTGAAAAACTGTTTTTT.

This clonotype was seen at least ten times. The chain combines TRBV6-2 or TRBV6-3 with TRBJ2-5; the match to TRBD2 covers 8 bases. The germline gives CDR1 MNHEY, CDR2 SVGEGT. The J segment lost 0 bases and the V segment lost 1 base, leaving 10 bases of the junction unmatched. The CDR3 length is 18 residues. The CDR3 DNA is TGTGCCAGCAGTTACTTGTTCGGTCGAGCGGGAGACCAAGAGACCCAGTACTTC. This translates into CASSYLFGRAGDQETQYF.

This clonotype was seen a handful of times. The chain is built from TRBV5-6 and TRBJ2-3; D assignment may be TRBD1 or TRBD2 (5 bases each). The CDR3 runs to 16 residues. Germline V lookup: CDR1 SGHDT, CDR2 YYEEEE. Trimming removed 6 bases from V and 0 bases from J, with 17 bases in between. The CDR3 DNA is TGTGCCAGCAAAAGCTTCGGGGCAGGGAGCACAGATACGCAGTATTTT. Residues: CASKSFGAGSTDTQYF. Looking up the rest from reference TRBV5-6 and TRBJ2-3 gives the full variable domain: DAGVTQSPTHLIKTRGQQVTLRCSPKSGHDTVSWYQQALGQGPQFIFQYYEEEERQRGNFPDRFSGHQFPNYSSELNVNALLLGDSALYLCASKSFGAGSTDTQYFGPGTRLTVL.

The chain links TRBV11-2 to TRBJ2-3; the D gene is possibly TRBD2 (6 bases). The V end was cut by 7 bases, the J end by 8 bases, with 7 bases between. In germline, CDR1 is SGHAT, CDR2 FQNNGV. The CDR3 sequence is 10 residues long. The CDR3 region has the DNA TGTGCCAGCAAGGGAGGTACGCAGTATTTT. Amino acids: CASKGGTQYF.

This clonotype has more than one count but fewer than ten. The V and J genes are TRBV18 and TRBJ2-3; D uncertain. The CDR3 is 15 residues long. Deletions cut 3 bases from V and 8 bases from J, with 18 bases between. Germline loops: CDR1 KGHSH, CDR2 LQKENI. Here the CDR3 DNA reads TGTGCCAGCTCACCCCCCAGTAAGGCCGATTTTACGCAGTATTTT. It codes for CASSPPSKADFTQYF.

This clonotype has only a few counts. The J gene is TRBJ1-1, the V gene TRBV14; D may be TRBD1 (5 bases). V dropped 1 base and J dropped 3 bases, with 12 bases sitting between them. The germline CDR1 and CDR2 sequences are SGHDN and FVKESK. The CDR3 runs to 15 residues. The CDR3 sequence: CASSQVGGGYTEAFF. In DNA form, the CDR3 reads TGTGCCAGCAGCCAAGTCGGGGGGGGATACACTGAAGCTTTCTTT.

This clonotype was recorded at least ten times. The rearrangement links TRBV11-2 to TRBJ2-1; TRBD2 agrees at 8 bases. Germline V gene lookup returns CDR1 SGHAT and CDR2 FQNNGV. The CDR3 totals 15 residues. J gave up 11 bases and V 3 bases, and 12 bases lay outside the gene matches. CDR3 coding DNA: TGTGCCAGCAGCTTGACCTCGGGAGGGGCCCCGAAGCAGTTCTTC. As protein: CASSLTSGGAPKQFF.

This chain joins TRBV29-1 and TRBJ2-5, with 10 bases that match TRBD2. The CDR3 has 16 residues. The germline V gene encodes CDR1 SQVTM and CDR2 ANQGSEA. With V trimmed by 4 bases and J by 2 bases, 10 bases remained unmatched. In DNA form, the CDR3 reads TGCAGCGTTGCCTCAGGACTAGCGGTTCCTCAAGAGACCCAGTACTTC. Protein sequence: CSVASGLAVPQETQYF.